This passage covers 6 T cell receptor beta chains from one sample sequenced in a study of T cells in Graves' hyperthyroidism and ophthalmopathy. The TCR beta CDR3 regions underwent amplification using RNA transcripts as the source. During a first-round RT-PCR of the TCR CDR3, the HTBI primer set was used. TCRdb analysed the multiplex PCR reads with MiXCR anew, one entry per CDR3 protein. The table includes hundreds of thousands of distinct CDR3 sequences, just over 45% detected once. The sample was peripheral blood or thyroid tissue (not recorded which). The receptors come from a woman aged 18-29 years with Graves' hyperthyroidism.

To note about this clonotype: Given a much more abundant clone one base away, this may be a read error. This chain joins TRBV21-1 and TRBJ1-4. TRBV21-1 is classified as a pseudogene. The CDR3 extends over 14 amino acids. The CDR3 sequence is CASRKGGNNEKLFF. The CDR3, as DNA: TGTGCCAGCAGGAAAGGCGGTAATAATGAAAAACTGTTTTTT.

The chain combines TRBV7-3 with TRBJ1-4, with 7 bases matching TRBD1. Trimming cost V 3 bases and J 8 bases; bases outside gene matches: 24. Looked up from germline, CDR1 is SGHTA and CDR2 is FQGTGA. The CDR3 spans 20 residues. The chain's CDR3 is CASSFPQGTDPINEREKLFF. The CDR3 DNA reads as TGTGCCAGCAGCTTCCCACAGGGGACGGACCCAATTAATGAAAGAGAAAAACTGTTTTTT. Using reference TRBV7-3 and TRBJ1-4 for the parts outside the CDR3, the full variable domain is GAGVSQTPSNKVTEKGKYVELRCDPISGHTALYWYRQSLGQGPEFLIYFQGTGAADDSGLPNDRFFAVRPEGSVSTLKIQRTERGDSAVYLCASSFPQGTDPINEREKLFFGSGTQLSVL.

This clonotype was observed a few times. The CDR3: CASSLAAGDEQYF. The CDR3 region has the DNA TGTGCCAGCAGCTTAGCGGCGGGGGACGAGCAGTACTTC. The chain links TRBV7-6 to TRBJ2-7, with 7 bases that match TRBD2. Germline CDR1 is SGHVS and CDR2 is FNYEAQ. The J segment lost 5 bases and the V segment lost 0 bases, leaving 1 base of the junction unmatched. The CDR3 consists of 13 residues. The variable domain in full, with the rest retrieved from reference TRBV7-6 and TRBJ2-7, is GAGVSQSPRYKVTKRGQDVALRCDPISGHVSLYWYRQALGQGPEFLTYFNYEAQQDKSGLPNDRFSAERPEGSISTLTIQRTEQRDSAMYRCASSLAAGDEQYFGPGTRLTVT.

The J gene is TRBJ2-7, the V gene TRBV7-3; 10 positions match TRBD1. The J call is doubtful: the DNA matches TRBJ2-1 better. Germline V gene sequence: CDR1 SGHTA, CDR2 FQGTGA. CDR3 length: 15 amino acids. CDR3 nucleotide sequence: TGTGCCAGCAGCTCAAGGACAGGGGGTGAAAATGAGCAGTTCTTC. Translating gives CASSSRTGGENEQFF.

The gene calls are TRBV25-1 and TRBJ1-1; D remains unclear. Germline values: CDR1 MGHDK, CDR2 SYGVNS. Trimming removed 8 bases from V and 4 bases from J, with 17 bases in between. The CDR3 has 14 amino acids. For the CDR3, the DNA is TGTGCCAGCCCATATGCCGAGGGCGGCACTGAAGCTTTCTTT. Translated, it gives CASPYAEGGTEAFF.

This clonotype was seen at least ten times. A much larger clonotype is one base distant, so this may be a read error. This chain links TRBV12-3 or TRBV12-4 with TRBJ2-7; D remains unclear. V dropped 6 bases and J dropped 2 bases, with 5 bases sitting between them. This CDR3 spans 11 amino acids. CDR3 coding DNA: TGTGCCAGCAGCAACACCTACGAGCAGTACTTC. Protein: CASSNTYEQYF.